This entry is about one T cell receptor beta chain. Its antigen remains undetermined. Per-base qualities were not stored, and no clone one base away is much larger. The sample is drawn from a study of cytomegalovirus exposure and HLA in healthy donors (dated by TCRdb to about 2017). Describing the broader study: The 650 to 750 repertoires of the first cohort and the 120 validation repertoires were produced on the same platform, according to a later analysis. The study aimed to test whether cataloging public T cell receptors could reveal signatures of past pathogen exposure. In addition to the first cohort of 666 subjects, a separate validation cohort of approximately 130 different subjects was used. The study combined high-throughput TCR immunosequencing, statistical association of individual TCRs with disease status, and machine learning to predict cytomegalovirus infection status.

From cysteine to phenylalanine, the CDR3 is 15 amino acids long. Only the CDR3 DNA is retained, 45 bases long and in frame from the first base. Libraries were prepared through the immunoSEQ multiplex PCR assay. Under the source paper's analysis protocol: A statistical classification framework was developed to diagnose cytomegalovirus status using the catalog of TCR beta chain sequences. The table comes from immuneACCESS by way of TCRdb, which keeps in-frame sequences with V and J called. Part of the clones is missing from these tables; in studies checked, under half for an unresolved V gene and the rest for unknown reasons. D and trimming come from the DNA, and the V and J calls and clone size come from that table. Within this sample are approximately 200,000 clones, with 80% to 95% of them counted one time only. The ten biggest clones cover 1% to 1.2% of the sample. Overall study outcomes, separate from this receptor: Of the cluster scores, approximately 95% were above 0 in a later analysis, which found that TCRs clustered in the first cohort also tended to co-occur in the 110 or so validation repertoires. In the study, about 150 TCR beta chains were listed as associated with cytomegalovirus. Across donors, most TCR sequences were observed very rarely, whereas some public TCRs were present in many individuals. Cytomegalovirus status was reported to be diagnosed by the classifier with high specificity and sensitivity in both the original and validation cohorts. All 120 or so repertoires were used to score co-occurrence in the validation cohort in a later analysis, because that analysis had no HLA typing for the cohort. In vitro tests confirmed that a few of the cytomegalovirus-associated TCR beta chains recognize cytomegalovirus antigens. According to the authors, the approach could potentially be generalized to other disease states and immunological phenotypes.

Donors formed part of the validation cohort, which comprised over a hundred subjects and was distinct from the first cohort of under 850 subjects. Sequencing was performed on PBMCs. In this chain, TRBV1 is recombined with TRBJ1-2; TRBD1, as called in the table, went unchecked against the DNA. TRBV1 is a pseudogene locus. The source is a woman aged 18 to 35 in good health and CMV-seronegative. The encoded CDR3 is CTSSPETGGHDGYTF. The DNA reads TGCACCAGCAGCCCTGAGACAGGGGGACATGATGGCTACACCTTC.